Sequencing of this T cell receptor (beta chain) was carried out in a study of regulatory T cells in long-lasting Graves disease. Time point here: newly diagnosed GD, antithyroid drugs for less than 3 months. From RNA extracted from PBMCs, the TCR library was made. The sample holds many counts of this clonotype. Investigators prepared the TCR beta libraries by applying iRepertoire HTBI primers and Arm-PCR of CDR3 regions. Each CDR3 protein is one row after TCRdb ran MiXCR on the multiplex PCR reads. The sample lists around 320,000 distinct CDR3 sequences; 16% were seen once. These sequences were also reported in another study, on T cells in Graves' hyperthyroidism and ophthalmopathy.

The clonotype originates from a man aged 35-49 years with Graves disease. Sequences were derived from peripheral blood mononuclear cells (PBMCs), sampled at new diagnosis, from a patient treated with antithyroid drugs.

DNA for the CDR3: TGTGCCAGCAGCGTAGAGGGACAGTTACAAGAGACCCAGTACTTC. Amino acid sequence: CASSVEGQLQETQYF. This chain connects TRBV9 to TRBJ2-5; 7 positions match TRBD1. This CDR3 has 15 residues. Germline loops: CDR1 SGDLS, CDR2 YYNGEE. V shed 0 bases, J shed 2 bases, and the junction held 4 bases outside the gene matches.